This T cell receptor (beta chain) was identified during a study of blood T cell repertoires in COVID-19. The wider study: COVID-19 samples collected from the United States, Italy and Spain covered acute and convalescent phases. Nucleic acid was either cDNA or gDNA, and it came from T cells, B-cell-depleted T cells, or PBMCs.

With 5 bases clipped from V and 5 bases from J, the junction kept 11 bases outside the gene matches. The CDR3 is made up of 16 amino acids. In germline, CDR1 is SEHNR, CDR2 FQNEAQ (reference sequence). The table came from immunoSEQ multiplex PCR; TCRdb's copy has only in-frame clones and leaves some out. The table has under 250,000 clones, about four fifths seen once; the top ten hold about 1.3%. Adults between about 18 and 95 years of age took part from about two dozen US areas. Cohorts were assigned according to the clinical history that participants reported. The receptor's source is a woman in her thirties or forties with acute COVID-19. The V gene is TRBV7-9, the J gene TRBJ2-3, with 9 bases matching TRBD2. The sequenced sample consisted of PBMCs or T cells enriched from blood (not recorded which). The DNA of the CDR3 is TGTGCCAGCAGCCCCCAGGGCGGGAGGGCCGTAGATACGCAGTATTTT. Protein sequence: CASSPQGGRAVDTQYF. The variable domain in full, with the rest retrieved from reference TRBV7-9 and TRBJ2-3, is DTGVSQNPRHKITKRGQNVTFRCDPISEHNRLYWYRQTLGQGPEFLTYFQNEAQLEKSRLLSDRFSAERPKGSFSTLEIQRTEQGDSAMYLCASSPQGGRAVDTQYFGPGTRLTVL.